This T cell receptor (beta chain) comes out of a study of OX40 agonist ivuxolimab in advanced cancers. Background on the study: Patients undergoing dose escalation presented with hepatocellular carcinoma, melanoma, renal cell or head and neck cancer. Study-wide results and caveats: The expanded peripheral T cells' antigen specificity was not determined. More expanded clones were seen, on average, in CD8+ T cells than in CD4+.

Samples of blood were obtained at baseline, on cycle 4 day 1, and on cycle 7 day 1. Germline CDR1 and CDR2: SGDLS and YYNGEE. The CDR3 extends over 14 amino acids. V gave up 0 bases and J gave up 2 bases, with 6 bases separating them. About this clone: Its specificity is unknown.

The protocol was immunoSEQ multiplex PCR, while the TCRdb copy is restricted to in-frame clones and leaves out a portion. The sample carries about 25,000 clones, approximately 78% recorded once. The sequence was obtained from an adult with an advanced solid tumor such as melanoma, head and neck, liver or kidney cancer. The chain is built from TRBV9 and TRBJ1-5, with unresolved D. Sequenced here: CD4+ or CD8+ T cells sorted from blood, sampled in a trial of the OX40 agonist ivuxolimab. Written as DNA, the CDR3 is TGTGCCAGCAGCGTAGACCACGGCAATCAGCCCCAGCATTTT. Its translation is CASSVDHGNQPQHF.